The 15 T cell receptor beta chains in this list originate from one sample, sequenced in a study of blood T cell repertoires in COVID-19. The data were produced by immunoSEQ multiplex PCR, yet TCRdb's version contains in-frame clones alone and is incomplete. The table has around 200,000 clones, roughly 83% seen once. Material for sequencing was peripheral blood. Receptors originate from a woman aged 40 to 50 with COVID-19, enrolled during active disease.

The V gene is TRBV29-1, the J gene TRBJ2-5, with D possibly matching TRBD2 (6 bases). The germline V gene has CDR1 SQVTM and CDR2 ANQGSEA. Trimming left V 3 bases short and J 5 bases short, with 16 bases between. This CDR3 is 14 amino acids long. The CDR3, as DNA: TGCAGCGTTGACAGGGCCGAGGAGGGGGAGACCCAGTACTTC. Translated: CSVDRAEEGETQYF.

This chain uses TRBV11-2 with TRBJ2-1; 8 nucleotides agree with TRBD1. The CDR3 covers 16 residues. Germline V gives CDR1 SGHAT, CDR2 FQNNGV. V gave up 3 bases and J gave up 2 bases; unmatched junction bases: 6. DNA of the CDR3: TGTGCCAGCAGCTTTATGGACAGGGTAACCTACAATGAGCAGTTCTTC. It is translated as CASSFMDRVTYNEQFF.

The chain links TRBV6-5 to TRBJ2-7; 10 bases map to TRBD1. CDR3 length equals 13 residues. Germline V gene lookup returns CDR1 MNHEY and CDR2 SVGAGI. V gave up 6 bases and J gave up 4 bases; unmatched junction bases: 3. CDR3 in DNA: TGTGCCAGCAGACGGACAGGGGGATACGAGCAGTACTTC. The encoded protein is CASRRTGGYEQYF.

The V gene is TRBV4-2, the J gene TRBJ1-2; TRBD1 is a possible D gene (6 bases). The germline V gene has CDR1 LGHNA and CDR2 YNFKEQ. The length of the CDR3 is 14 residues. Trimming shortened V by 1 base and J by 6 bases, and 12 bases separated the two germline ends. In nucleotides, the CDR3 is TGTGCCAGCAGCCAAGGGGGGGGGCTCCATGGCTACACCTTC. Translation: CASSQGGGLHGYTF.

The chain recombines TRBV14 with TRBJ2-3, with TRBD1 matching over 7 bases. The germline V gene has CDR1 SGHDN and CDR2 FVKESK. The CDR3 contains 16 residues. After removal of 3 bases from V and 3 bases from J, the junction contained 9 bases not matched to a gene. CDR3 bases: TGTGCCAGCAGCCAGTTCACAGGGGTGACGACAGATACGCAGTATTTT. As protein: CASSQFTGVTTDTQYF. Full variable domain (missing parts from reference TRBV14 and TRBJ2-3): EAGVTQFPSHSVIEKGQTVTLRCDPISGHDNLYWYRRVMGKEIKFLLHFVKESKQDESGMPNNRFLAERTGGTYSTLKVQPAELEDSGVYFCASSQFTGVTTDTQYFGPGTRLTVL.

V gene TRBV19 combines with J gene TRBJ2-7; D may be TRBD1 (6 bases). Germline CDR1 reads LNHDA; CDR2 reads SQIVND (reference sequence). The germline V and J ends were trimmed by 4 bases and 5 bases, with 27 bases remaining between them. This CDR3 has 18 amino acids. The CDR3 loop reads CASSRPTTGMGTRHEQYF. The CDR3 nucleotides read TGTGCCAGTAGTAGACCCACTACAGGGATGGGAACTCGACACGAGCAGTACTTC.

The chain employs TRBV2 and TRBJ2-7, with TRBD2 matching 12 bases. Per the germline V gene, CDR1 is SNHLY and CDR2 is FYNNEI. This CDR3 spans 19 amino acids. Trimming cost V 6 bases and J 0 bases; bases outside gene matches: 15. CDR3 DNA sequence: TGTGCCAGCAGCCACCCTTTGGACCGGACTAGCGGGGACTCCTACGAGCAGTACTTC. Protein sequence: CASSHPLDRTSGDSYEQYF.

The chain has TRBV12-3 or TRBV12-4 and TRBJ1-1; D unclear. The CDR3 totals 12 residues. Between the trimmed V and J ends, which lost 1 base and 6 bases, there was a span of 6 bases. The CDR3, as DNA: TGTGCCAGCAGTTTAGGGCAGGCTGAAGCTTTCTTT. It specifies CASSLGQAEAFF.

The chain couples TRBV12-2 to TRBJ2-7; whether TRBD1, the table's D call, matches the DNA was not checked. TRBV12-2 is marked as a pseudogene. The CDR3 loop spans 13 amino acids. CDR3 DNA: TGTGCAAGTCGCCCCAGATTCTCCTACGAGCAGTACTTC. Translation: CASRPRFSYEQYF.

The chain joins TRBV7-3 to TRBJ2-5, with TRBD2 matching over 10 bases. Germline CDR1 SGHTA, CDR2 FQGTGA. The CDR3 covers 16 residues. The V gene end was trimmed by 5 bases and the J gene end by 5 bases; junction bases not matched to a gene: 11. CDR3 amino acids: CASSPTLLAGVETQYF. In nucleotides, the CDR3 is TGTGCCAGCAGCCCAACCCTTCTAGCGGGAGTGGAGACCCAGTACTTC.

This chain uses TRBV2 with TRBJ1-3; D gene uncertain. V dropped 4 bases and J dropped 4 bases, with 11 bases sitting between them. Germline CDR1 reads SNHLY; CDR2 reads FYNNEI. The CDR3 sequence is 14 residues long. In nucleotides, the CDR3 is TGTGCCAGCAGTGTAGAGGGAGCGGGAAACACCATATATTTT. Translation: CASSVEGAGNTIYF.

This clone was seen once. This chain links TRBV7-3 with TRBJ1-2, with TRBD1 as a possible D gene (5 bases). Trimming left V 1 base short and J 6 bases short, with 15 bases between. This CDR3 is built from 15 residues. CDR1 is SGHTA and CDR2 is FQGTGA in the germline V gene. CDR3 protein: CASSLIGADENGYTF. CDR3 in DNA: TGTGCCAGCAGCTTAATAGGGGCGGACGAGAATGGCTACACCTTC.

The chain uses TRBV29-1 and TRBJ1-5; D perhaps matches TRBD1 (6 bases). CDR1 is SQVTM and CDR2 is ANQGSEA in the germline V gene. V lost 4 bases and J 4 bases, leaving 8 bases between the germline ends. CDR3 length equals 12 residues. The CDR3 region is CSVVGGNQPQHF. The CDR3 bases are TGCAGCGTTGTAGGGGGAAATCAGCCCCAGCATTTT.

This chain connects TRBV19 to TRBJ2-7; weak D call: TRBD2 (6 bases). CDR1 and CDR2 from the germline V gene are LNHDA and SQIVND (reference sequence). The V gene lost 7 bases and the J gene lost 4 bases, with 23 bases spanning the gap. The CDR3 runs 16 residues. CDR3 residues: CASTLRSGTGPYEQYF. CDR3 coding DNA: TGTGCCAGTACCCTCAGGTCGGGGACTGGGCCTTACGAGCAGTACTTC.

There are a few counts of this clone. V and J are TRBV27 and TRBJ1-2; 8 nucleotides agree with TRBD1. The germline V gene has CDR1 MNHEY and CDR2 SMNVEV (reference sequence). The J segment lost 4 bases and the V segment lost 6 bases, leaving 10 bases of the junction unmatched. The CDR3 runs 15 residues. This CDR3 is CASSGPSGGPYGYTF. The CDR3 coding sequence is TGTGCCAGCAGCGGACCGTCAGGGGGCCCCTATGGCTACACCTTC.